This is a list of T cell receptor beta chains from one sample in a study of molecular identifiers for immune sequencing clone quantification. TCRdb processed the PCR reads anew with MiXCR; each CDR3 protein has one entry. The sample yields 60,000 to 70,000 distinct CDR3 sequences, 15% to 20% seen once. Material: naive CD8+ T cells from blood, with Jurkat cell RNA spiked in. These TCRs come from a human donor in good health. Some libraries in this study had Jurkat cell RNA spiked in. Both conserved end residues are part of each CDR3. The order of the fields is V gene, clone size, D gene, J gene, CDR3 DNA, CDR3 protein. D genes are given only for firm matches. A clone size is listed for some rows: how often the clone was seen (once, few, many), or a class if it is expanded.

v_call: TRBV30
clone_size: many
d_call: -
j_call: TRBJ2-7
cdr3_nt: TGTGCCTGGAGTGAAGGAATCGCCTACGAGCAGTACTTC
cdr3_aa: CAWSEGIAYEQYF

v_call: TRBV9
clone_size: many
d_call: TRBD2
j_call: TRBJ2-3
cdr3_nt: TGTGCCAGCAGCCACGGGACTAGCCTCTATGGAGATACGCAGTATTTT
cdr3_aa: CASSHGTSLYGDTQYF

v_call: TRBV11-3
clone_size: many
d_call: TRBD1
j_call: TRBJ2-6
cdr3_nt: TGTGCCAGCAGCAGACAGGGTGCCGGTGCTGGGGCCAACGTCCTGACTTTC
cdr3_aa: CASSRQGAGAGANVLTF

v_call: TRBV7-8
clone_size: many
d_call: -
j_call: TRBJ2-3
cdr3_nt: TGTGCCAGCAGCTTGCTAGCGAAAGGAGGCACAGATACGCAGTATTTT
cdr3_aa: CASSLLAKGGTDTQYF

v_call: TRBV19
clone_size: few
d_call: TRBD1
j_call: TRBJ2-3
cdr3_nt: TGTGCCAGTAGTATAGACCCGGGACAGGGCCCAATTTTCACAGATACGCAGTATTTT
cdr3_aa: CASSIDPGQGPIFTDTQYF

v_call: TRBV6-1
clone_size: many
d_call: -
j_call: TRBJ2-2
cdr3_nt: TGTGCCAGCAGACACGGGACATCGAACACCGGGGAGCTGTTTTTT
cdr3_aa: CASRHGTSNTGELFF

v_call: TRBV7-6
clone_size: -
d_call: -
j_call: TRBJ2-7
cdr3_nt: TGTGCCAGCAGCTTAGCCTCATCCTACGAGCAGCACTTC
cdr3_aa: CASSLASSYEQHF

v_call: TRBV4-3
clone_size: many
d_call: -
j_call: TRBJ2-7
cdr3_nt: TGCGCCAGCAGCCCCTCCGAAGCGGAGCTAACCTACGAGCAGTACTTC
cdr3_aa: CASSPSEAELTYEQYF

v_call: TRBV7-9
clone_size: few
d_call: -
j_call: TRBJ1-2
cdr3_nt: TGTGCCAGCAGCCCACTCACCTTC
cdr3_aa: CASSPLTF

v_call: TRBV11-3
clone_size: many
d_call: TRBD2
j_call: TRBJ2-1
cdr3_nt: TGTGCCAGCAGCTTAGGACTAGCAGTCTCCTACAATGAGCAGTTCTTC
cdr3_aa: CASSLGLAVSYNEQFF

v_call: TRBV4-1
clone_size: few
d_call: TRBD1
j_call: TRBJ2-6
cdr3_nt: TGCGCCAGCAGCCAGACCGGTATTTTGGGGGACAGTATCTCTGGGGCCAACGTCCTGACTTTC
cdr3_aa: CASSQTGILGDSISGANVLTF

v_call: TRBV9
clone_size: many
d_call: TRBD2
j_call: TRBJ2-2
cdr3_nt: TGTGCCAGCAGCGTACATAGCGGGGAACGCACCGGGGAGCTGTTTTTT
cdr3_aa: CASSVHSGERTGELFF

v_call: TRBV24-1
clone_size: many
d_call: TRBD2
j_call: TRBJ2-3
cdr3_nt: TGTGCCACCAGTGATAGGGCTAGCGGGAGGGCGACAGATACGCAGTATTTT
cdr3_aa: CATSDRASGRATDTQYF

v_call: TRBV27
clone_size: many
d_call: -
j_call: TRBJ1-5
cdr3_nt: TGTGCCAGCAGTCCGATTAATCAGCCCCAGCATTTT
cdr3_aa: CASSPINQPQHF

v_call: TRBV6-5
clone_size: many
d_call: TRBD1
j_call: TRBJ2-3
cdr3_nt: TGTGCCAGCACCGCCGGGACAGTAACAGATACGCAGTATTTT
cdr3_aa: CASTAGTVTDTQYF

v_call: TRBV11-2
clone_size: many
d_call: TRBD2
j_call: TRBJ2-3
cdr3_nt: TGTGCCAGCAGCTCAAGACTAGCGGGATCGTATGATACGCAGTATTTT
cdr3_aa: CASSSRLAGSYDTQYF